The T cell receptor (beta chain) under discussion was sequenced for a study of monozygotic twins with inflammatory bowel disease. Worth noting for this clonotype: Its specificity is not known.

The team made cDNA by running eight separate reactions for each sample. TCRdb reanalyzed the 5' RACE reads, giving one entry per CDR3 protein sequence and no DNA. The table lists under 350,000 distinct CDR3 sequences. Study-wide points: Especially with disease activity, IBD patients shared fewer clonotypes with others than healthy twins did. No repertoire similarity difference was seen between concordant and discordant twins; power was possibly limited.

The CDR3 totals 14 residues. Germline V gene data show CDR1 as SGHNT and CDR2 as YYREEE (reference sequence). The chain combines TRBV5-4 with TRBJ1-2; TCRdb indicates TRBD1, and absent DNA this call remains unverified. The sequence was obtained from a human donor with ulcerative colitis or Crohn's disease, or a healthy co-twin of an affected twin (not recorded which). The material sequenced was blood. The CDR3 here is CASSLVSGLYGYTF.